These 20 T cell receptor beta chains were sequenced from one sample in a study of technical replicates of blood from four donors. Method: immunoSEQ multiplex PCR; TCRdb's copy keeps in-frame clones and lacks some. The sample has tens of thousands of clones, around 92% seen once. The material sequenced was T cells isolated from PBMCs. The receptor set was obtained from a human donor in good health.

The chain couples TRBV7-9 to TRBJ2-7; 9 nucleotides match TRBD2. The germline CDR1 and CDR2 sequences are SEHNR and FQNEAQ (reference sequence). The CDR3 has 14 amino acids. V gave up 4 bases and J gave up 0 bases; unmatched junction bases: 1. The chain's CDR3 is CASSSSGNSYEQYF. The CDR3 DNA is TGTGCCAGCAGCTCTAGCGGGAACTCCTACGAGCAGTACTTC.

This clone appeared a single time. The chain uses TRBV11-2 and TRBJ2-7, with 8 bases lining up with TRBD1. The CDR3 contains 14 residues. J gave up 3 bases and V 1 base, and 2 bases lay outside the gene matches. CDR1 SGHAT and CDR2 FQNNGV come from the germline V gene. The CDR3 protein is CASSLVGQGYEQYF. CDR3 in DNA: TGTGCCAGCAGCTTAGTAGGACAGGGCTACGAGCAGTACTTC.

The chain carries TRBV9 and TRBJ2-2, with 9 bases identical to TRBD1. Trimming took 4 bases from V and 1 from J; bases not matched to a gene: 5. Looked up from germline, CDR1 is SGDLS and CDR2 is YYNGEE. This CDR3 has 16 amino acids. The chain's CDR3 is CASSPRQGGNTGELFF. Here the CDR3 DNA reads TGTGCCAGCAGCCCCAGACAGGGGGGGAACACCGGGGAGCTGTTTTTT.

The rearrangement joins TRBV5-6 to TRBJ2-5, with 7 nucleotides matching TRBD1. CDR1 and CDR2 (germline): SGHDT, YYEEEE. The CDR3 is made up of 15 amino acids. The J segment lost 5 bases and the V segment lost 2 bases, leaving 9 bases of the junction unmatched. The CDR3 DNA reads TGTGCCAGCAGCTTCCCGACAGGGATCGGCGAGACCCAGTACTTC. Translated: CASSFPTGIGETQYF.

V is TRBV27 and J is TRBJ2-1; D call uncertain. Germline V gives CDR1 MNHEY, CDR2 SMNVEV (reference sequence). V dropped 0 bases and J dropped 4 bases, with 7 bases sitting between them. This CDR3 comprises 14 residues. This chain's CDR3 is CASSLSIRYNEQFF. For the CDR3, the DNA is TGTGCCAGCAGTTTATCAATCAGGTACAATGAGCAGTTCTTC.

The CDR3 sequence: CASSLASEAYEQYF. CDR3 nucleotide sequence: TGTGCCAGCAGCTTAGCCTCGGAGGCCTACGAGCAGTACTTC. J is TRBJ2-7 and V is TRBV7-2, with a weak D call TRBD2 (5 bases). V lost 0 bases and J lost 2, with 8 bases in between. CDR1 and CDR2 (germline): SGHTA, FQGNSA. CDR3 size: 14 residues.

The chain has TRBV30 and TRBJ2-1; 7 bases agree with TRBD2. CDR3 length: 14 residues. Germline V CDR1 and CDR2: GTSNPN, SVGIG (reference sequence). V trimming: 1 base; J trimming: 5 bases; junction bases outside the gene matches: 5. This CDR3 is CAWSEAGLNNEQFF. The CDR3 DNA sequence: TGTGCCTGGAGTGAAGCGGGACTTAACAATGAGCAGTTCTTC.

The DNA of the CDR3 is TGTGCCAGCAGCCAGACAGGGCTCCACGAGCAGTACTTC. Translating it yields CASSQTGLHEQYF. The chain combines TRBV11-3 with TRBJ2-7, with 7 bases fitting TRBD1. Germline CDR1 SGHNT, CDR2 YENEEA. This CDR3 contains 13 residues. Trimming took 5 bases from V and 5 from J; bases not matched to a gene: 6.

V and J are TRBV21-1 and TRBJ1-5; the table's D call TRBD1 went unverified against the DNA. TRBV21-1 counts as a pseudogene. The CDR3 length is 13 residues. The CDR3 DNA sequence: TGTGCCAGCAACGACAGGGGAGGCCAGCCCCAGCATTTT. Residues: CASNDRGGQPQHF.

The chain joins TRBV19 to TRBJ1-2; TRBD1 matches 7 bases. The junction had 7 bases not matched to a gene; V was cut back by 3 bases and J by 3 bases. The germline V gene has CDR1 LNHDA and CDR2 SQIVND (reference sequence). The CDR3 spans 15 residues. The CDR3, as DNA: TGTGCCAGTAGTATTCGACAGGGAGTCGACTATGGCTACACCTTC. Its protein is CASSIRQGVDYGYTF.

The CDR3 region is CASSPTTPTGNNEQYF. The CDR3 DNA reads TGTGCCAGCAGTCCGACCACCCCGACAGGGAACAACGAGCAGTACTTC. The chain couples TRBV28 to TRBJ2-7, with 7 bases identical to TRBD1. V lost 5 bases and J lost 5; bases outside the gene matches: 15. Germline CDR1 and CDR2: MDHEN and SYDVKM. The CDR3 spans 16 residues.

This clone was seen a single time. The junction does not match germline at one end; this may be a read error. The rearrangement uses TRBV7-7 and TRBJ2-1; D gene ambiguous. Germline CDR1 reads SSHAT; CDR2 reads FNYEAQ (reference sequence). The length of the CDR3 is 13 residues. This chain's CDR3 is CASSLDLEDEQFF. In nucleotides, the CDR3 is TGTGCTAGCAGCTTAGATTTAGAGGATGAGCAGTTCTTC.

Comments on this clone: Other nucleotide sequences in the sample specify the same CDR3. The V and J genes are TRBV27 and TRBJ2-1; weak D call: TRBD1 (5 bases). The CDR3 is made up of 15 amino acids. V dropped 4 bases and J dropped 6 bases, with 16 bases sitting between them. Germline CDR1 is MNHEY and CDR2 is SMNVEV (reference sequence). CDR3 amino acids: CASSSRDRVGNEQFF. In DNA form, the CDR3 reads TGTGCCAGCAGTTCTCGAGACAGAGTAGGCAATGAGCAGTTCTTC.

The gene calls are TRBV27 and TRBJ2-7; D perhaps matches TRBD2 (6 bases). V shed 9 bases and J shed 4 bases, with 10 bases lying between them. In germline, CDR1 is MNHEY, CDR2 SMNVEV (reference sequence). This CDR3 has 11 residues. The CDR3 is CARRLEYEQYF. The DNA for the CDR3 is TGTGCCAGGCGACTAGAGTACGAGCAGTACTTC.

This chain links TRBV29-1 with TRBJ1-2; D is possibly TRBD1 (5 bases). Between the trimmed V and J ends, which lost 5 bases and 5 bases, there was a span of 9 bases. The CDR3 consists of 11 residues. Germline lookup yields CDR1 SQVTM and CDR2 ANQGSEA. CDR3 protein: CSVSGLYGYTF. DNA of the CDR3: TGCAGCGTTTCGGGACTTTATGGCTACACCTTC.

For this clone: The same CDR3 also results from other DNA sequences found in this sample. This sequence joins TRBV10-3 and TRBJ2-5; possible D gene TRBD1, 6 bases. V lost 2 bases, J lost 5 bases, and 9 bases lay in between. Germline CDR1 and CDR2: ENHRY and SYGVKD. The CDR3 length is 13 residues. The CDR3 coding sequence is TGTGCCATCAGTGAGGCGAGGGGGGAGACCCAGTACTTC. This sequence encodes CAISEARGETQYF.

This rearrangement joins TRBV19 to TRBJ1-2; possibly TRBD1 for D (6 bases). Germline V gives CDR1 LNHDA, CDR2 SQIVND (reference sequence). Trimming cost V 7 bases and J 4 bases, with 16 bases left between them. There are 14 residues in the CDR3. The CDR3 DNA is TGTGCCAGTATGGGGGCAGGGGCGCTCTATGGCTACACCTTC. Translated, it gives CASMGAGALYGYTF.

The V gene is TRBV4-2, the J gene TRBJ2-3, with TRBD1 as a possible D gene (6 bases). In germline, CDR1 is LGHNA, CDR2 YNFKEQ. Trimming removed 2 bases from V and 2 bases from J, with 14 bases in between. This CDR3 has 16 amino acids. The CDR3, as DNA: TGTGCCAGCAGCCAAATCCGGGACACGATCACAGATACGCAGTATTTT. Translated: CASSQIRDTITDTQYF.

The V call is TRBV7-8, the J call TRBJ1-2, with D unclear. Trimming took 1 base from V and 6 from J, leaving 9 bases between them. Germline values: CDR1 SGHVS, CDR2 FQNEAQ. This CDR3 has 13 residues. The CDR3 protein is CASSLGTIDGYTF. As DNA, the CDR3 is TGTGCCAGCAGCTTAGGTACAATCGATGGCTACACCTTC.

There are a few counts of this clone. This sequence joins TRBV27 and TRBJ2-7; no definite D call. CDR1 is MNHEY and CDR2 is SMNVEV in the germline V gene (reference sequence). The CDR3 is 16 residues long. V was pared by 6 bases and J by 0 bases, with 18 bases between. For the CDR3, the DNA is TGTGCCAGCAGCCTCGAGTCCCTACACAGCTCCTACGAGCAGTACTTC. This codes for CASSLESLHSSYEQYF.